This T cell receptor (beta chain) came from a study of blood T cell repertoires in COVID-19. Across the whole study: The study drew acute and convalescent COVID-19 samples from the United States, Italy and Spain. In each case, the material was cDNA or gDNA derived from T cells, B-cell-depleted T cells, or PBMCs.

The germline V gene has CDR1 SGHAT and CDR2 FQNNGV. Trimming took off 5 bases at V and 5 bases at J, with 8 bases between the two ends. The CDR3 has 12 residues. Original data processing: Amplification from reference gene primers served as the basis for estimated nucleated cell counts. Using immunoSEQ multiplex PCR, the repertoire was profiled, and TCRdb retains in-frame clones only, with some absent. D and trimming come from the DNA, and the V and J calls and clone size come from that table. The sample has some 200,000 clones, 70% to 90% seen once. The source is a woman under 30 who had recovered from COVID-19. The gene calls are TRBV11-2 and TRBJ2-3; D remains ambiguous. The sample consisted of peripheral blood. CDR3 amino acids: CASSLPVDTQYF. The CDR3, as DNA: TGTGCCAGCAGCCTGCCAGTAGATACGCAGTATTTT.